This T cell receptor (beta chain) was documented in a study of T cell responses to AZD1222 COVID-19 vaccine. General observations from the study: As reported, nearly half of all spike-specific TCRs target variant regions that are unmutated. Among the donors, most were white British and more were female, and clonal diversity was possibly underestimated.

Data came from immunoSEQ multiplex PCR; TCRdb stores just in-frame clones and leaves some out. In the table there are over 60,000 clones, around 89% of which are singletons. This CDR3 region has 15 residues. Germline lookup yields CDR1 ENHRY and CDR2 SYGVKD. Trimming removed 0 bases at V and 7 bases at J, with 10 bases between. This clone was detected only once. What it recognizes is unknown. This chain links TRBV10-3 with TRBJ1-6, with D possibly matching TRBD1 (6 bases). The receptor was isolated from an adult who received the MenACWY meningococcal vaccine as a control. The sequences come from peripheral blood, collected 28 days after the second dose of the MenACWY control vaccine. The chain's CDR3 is CAISESGGANSPLHF. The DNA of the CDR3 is TGTGCCATCAGTGAGTCTGGGGGGGCGAATTCACCCCTCCACTTT.